The sequence of this TCR beta chain was determined in a study of blood T cell repertoires in COVID-19. Study at large: T cells, B-cell-depleted T cells, or PBMCs provided the cDNA or gDNA that served as material.

Germline loops: CDR1 SGHRS, CDR2 YFSETQ. The CDR3 sequence is 20 residues long. V was shortened by 0 bases and J by 0 bases, with 22 bases between the two germline ends. In this sample, this clone turned up a few times. In the original workflow: Estimated nucleated cell counts came from reference gene primer amplification. Sequencing used immunoSEQ multiplex PCR; TCRdb keeps in-frame clones, though not all of them. Clone size and V and J calls were adopted from that table, with D and trimming inferred from the DNA. The table shows about 59,000 clones, with around 84% occurring only once. The chain recombines TRBV5-1 with TRBJ2-1; the D gene is possibly TRBD1 (5 bases). The material sequenced was peripheral blood. The clonotype originates from a man aged 60 to 75 with acute or convalescent COVID-19. Here the CDR3 reads CASSLARPGLTMSSYNEQFF. As DNA, the CDR3 is TGCGCCAGCAGCTTGGCCAGGCCAGGGCTCACTATGAGCTCCTACAATGAGCAGTTCTTC.